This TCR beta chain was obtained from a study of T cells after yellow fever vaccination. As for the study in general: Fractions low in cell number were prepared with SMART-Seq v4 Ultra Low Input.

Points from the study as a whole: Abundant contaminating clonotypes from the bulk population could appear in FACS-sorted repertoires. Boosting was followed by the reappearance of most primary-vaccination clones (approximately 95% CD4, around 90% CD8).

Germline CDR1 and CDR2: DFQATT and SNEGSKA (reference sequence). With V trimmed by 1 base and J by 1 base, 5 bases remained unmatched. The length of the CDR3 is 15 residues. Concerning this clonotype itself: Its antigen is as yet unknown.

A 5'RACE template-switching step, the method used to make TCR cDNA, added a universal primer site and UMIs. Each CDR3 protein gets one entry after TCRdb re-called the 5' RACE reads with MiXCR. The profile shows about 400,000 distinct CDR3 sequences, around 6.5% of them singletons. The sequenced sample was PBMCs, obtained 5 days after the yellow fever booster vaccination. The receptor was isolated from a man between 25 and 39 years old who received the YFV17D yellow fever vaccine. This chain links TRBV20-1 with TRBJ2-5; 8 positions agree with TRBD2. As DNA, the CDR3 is TGCAGTGCTAGAGGGTGGCGGGAGGCCCAAGAGACCCAGTACTTC. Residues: CSARGWREAQETQYF.